These 13 T cell receptor beta chains were sequenced from one sample in a study of metastatic and nonmetastatic thyroid tumors. TCRdb re-clonotyped the PCR reads via MiXCR. The sample yields about 89,000 clones, about an eighth seen once. Before thyroid surgery, none of the patients had received any treatment. Sequencing used tumor tissue. These receptors were obtained from a female donor with papillary thyroid cancer or a benign thyroid nodule (not recorded which). Some clones in this sample may be carry-over from other donors' samples.

This clone was recorded a few times. Just one base apart from a much larger clone, this may be a read error. J is TRBJ2-1 and V is TRBV7-8; D possibly corresponds to TRBD1 (6 bases). The CDR3 is 15 residues long. Germline lookup yields CDR1 SGHVS and CDR2 FQNEAQ. The CDR3 region has the DNA TGTGCCAGCAGCATCGGACAGAGCTCCTACAGTGAGCAGTTCTTC. It translates to CASSIGQSSYSEQFF.

Concerning this clone itself: A much larger clone lies a single base off, so this may be a read error. This sequence joins TRBV2 and TRBJ2-1; weak D call: TRBD1 (5 bases). Germline V CDR1 and CDR2: SNHLY, FYNNEI. The CDR3 is made up of 16 amino acids. V was pared by 2 bases and J by 14 bases, with 25 bases between. The CDR3 sequence is CASSETGVPKVNEKFF. DNA of the CDR3: TGTGCCAGCAGTGAAACAGGAGTTCCCAAGGTCAATGAAAAGTTCTTC.

This clone was found many times. This chain links TRBV5-1 with TRBJ2-7; 7 bases map to TRBD2. This CDR3 has 17 residues. Losses at the gene ends were 1 base for V and 0 bases for J; bases not matched to a gene: 10. CDR1 and CDR2 (germline): SGHRS, YFSETQ. The CDR3 sequence is CASSLIASGASSYEQYF. The DNA of the CDR3 is TGCGCCAGCAGCTTGATAGCAAGCGGGGCGAGCTCCTACGAGCAGTACTTC.

In this sample, this clone is medium-sized. The CDR3 region has the DNA TGTGCCAGCAGATCAAGCGGGATCGACCACGAGCAGTACTTC. Encoded protein: CASRSSGIDHEQYF. This sequence joins TRBV12-3 or TRBV12-4 and TRBJ2-7; 7 bases are shared with TRBD2. The ends lost 6 bases at V and 5 bases at J; junction bases unmatched: 10. The CDR3 spans 14 residues.

In its sample, this clone was seen many times. The gene calls are TRBV6-1 and TRBJ1-3; the D is unclear. Trimming removed 7 bases from V and 4 bases from J, with 11 bases in between. Germline lookup yields CDR1 MNHNS and CDR2 SASEGT. CDR3 size: 13 residues. The CDR3 spells CASTQTLGNTIYF. CDR3 bases: TGTGCCAGCACACAGACTCTAGGAAACACCATATATTTT.

This clone was seen more than once but under ten times. This may come from a read error, since a much larger clone is one base off. This sequence joins TRBV7-2 and TRBJ2-7; D is unresolved. Trimming removed 6 bases from V and 2 bases from J, with 14 bases in between. The germline V gene has CDR1 SGHTA and CDR2 FQGNSA. The CDR3 sequence is 14 residues long. This CDR3 is CASSRSGSTYEQYF. CDR3 nucleotide sequence: TGTGCCAGCAGTCGTTCCGGATCCACCTACGAGCAGTACTTC.

At least ten counts were recorded for this clone. The V gene is TRBV20-1, the J gene TRBJ2-1; 8 nucleotides align to TRBD2. The CDR3 length is 16 residues. Germline values: CDR1 DFQATT, CDR2 SNEGSKA (reference sequence). V lost 0 bases, J lost 4 bases, and 8 bases stayed unmatched. This CDR3 is CSARDLGLGTYNEQFF. The CDR3 bases are TGCAGTGCTAGAGATTTGGGACTAGGGACGTACAATGAGCAGTTCTTC.

This clone was recorded at least ten times. The sample contains more than one DNA sequence encoding this CDR3. This chain connects TRBV11-1 to TRBJ2-5; TRBD2 aligns across 9 bases. The CDR3 extends over 16 amino acids. After removal of 2 bases from V and 0 bases from J, the junction contained 4 bases not matched to a gene. The germline gives CDR1 SGHAT, CDR2 FQDESV (reference sequence). The CDR3 here is CASSLPSSGNQETQYF. The CDR3 DNA is TGTGCCAGCAGCTTACCGTCTAGCGGGAACCAAGAGACCCAGTACTTC.

This clone was observed many times. The genes are TRBV11-3 and TRBJ1-1, with D perhaps matching TRBD1 (5 bases). CDR1 and CDR2 from the germline V gene are SGHNT and YENEEA. Trimming took 4 bases from V and 5 from J, leaving 8 bases between them. This CDR3 contains 12 residues. As DNA, the CDR3 is TGTGCCAGCAGCTCCCAGGGTACTGAAGCTTTCTTT. Its protein product is CASSSQGTEAFF. Variable domain in full (rest from reference TRBV11-3 and TRBJ1-1): EAGVVQSPRYKIIEKKQPVAFWCNPISGHNTLYWYLQNLGQGPELLIRYENEEAVDDSQLPKDRFSAERLKGVDSTLKIQPAELGDSAVYLCASSSQGTEAFFGQGTRLTVV.

This clone came up many times. The chain combines TRBV18 with TRBJ1-5, with a weak D call TRBD1 (6 bases). The CDR3 is 16 residues long. The V gene lost 3 bases and the J gene lost 2 bases, with 14 bases spanning the gap. The germline V gene encodes CDR1 KGHSH and CDR2 LQKENI. The CDR3 protein is CASSPRSGGGNQPQHF. CDR3 nucleotides: TGTGCCAGCTCACCCCGGTCGGGGGGCGGCAATCAGCCCCAGCATTTT.

Ten or more counts support this clone. The chain has TRBV6-1 and TRBJ2-7; D might be TRBD2 (6 bases). Germline V gives CDR1 MNHNS, CDR2 SASEGT. This CDR3 has 14 amino acids. V lost 5 bases and J 6 bases, leaving 17 bases between the germline ends. CDR3 sequence reads: CASSISGASLEQYF. In DNA form, the CDR3 reads TGTGCCAGCAGTATATCGGGAGCCTCCCTCGAGCAGTACTTC.

This clone occurred many times. Other DNA variants within this sample encode the same CDR3. J is TRBJ2-3 and V is TRBV28, with D maybe TRBD1 (5 bases). This CDR3 comprises 16 residues. Trimming removed 5 bases from V and 6 bases from J, with 21 bases in between. CDR1 and CDR2 from the germline V gene are MDHEN and SYDVKM. CDR3 sequence: CASSHRYSTDSDTQYF. CDR3 nucleotide sequence: TGTGCCAGCAGTCACCGCTATTCGACAGATAGCGATACGCAGTATTTT. Using reference TRBV28 and TRBJ2-3 for the parts outside the CDR3, the full variable domain is DVKVTQSSRYLVKRTGEKVFLECVQDMDHENMFWYRQDPGLGLRLIYFSYDVKMKEKGDIPEGYSVSREKKERFSLILESASTNQTSMYLCASSHRYSTDSDTQYFGPGTRLTVL.

J is TRBJ2-7 and V is TRBV5-1, with D tentatively TRBD1 (5 bases). Germline assignment: CDR1 SGHRS and CDR2 YFSETQ. The CDR3 is made up of 17 amino acids. V lost 0 bases and J 1 base, leaving 17 bases between the germline ends. DNA of the CDR3: TGCGCCAGCAGCTTGGGGGGCGTAGAGGTGGCTTCCTACGAGCAGTACTTC. Translated, it gives CASSLGGVEVASYEQYF.